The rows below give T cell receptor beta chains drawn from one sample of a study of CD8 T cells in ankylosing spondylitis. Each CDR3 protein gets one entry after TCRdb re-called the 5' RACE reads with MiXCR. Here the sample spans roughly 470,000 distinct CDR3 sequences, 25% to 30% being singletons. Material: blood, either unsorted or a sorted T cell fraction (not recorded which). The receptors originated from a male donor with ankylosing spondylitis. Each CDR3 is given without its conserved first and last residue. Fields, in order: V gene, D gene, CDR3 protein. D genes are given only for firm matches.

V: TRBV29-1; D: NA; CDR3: SVKDGSTDTQY
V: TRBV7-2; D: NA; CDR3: ASSLRGTDSYEQY
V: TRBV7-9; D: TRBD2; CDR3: ASSIAGELYNEQF
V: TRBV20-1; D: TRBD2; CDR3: SAKGIAGGYEQY
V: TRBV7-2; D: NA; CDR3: ASSYLADHPEQF
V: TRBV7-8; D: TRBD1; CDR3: ASSLSSWTGIGETQY
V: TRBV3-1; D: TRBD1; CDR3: ASSQGQGFQDTQY
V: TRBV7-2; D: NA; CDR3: ASSFPLLGSSYNEQF
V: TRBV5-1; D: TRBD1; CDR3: ASSAPGQGSDGYT
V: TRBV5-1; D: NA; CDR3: ASSFFAVPGNTIY
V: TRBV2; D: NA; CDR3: ASSGQGHQPQH
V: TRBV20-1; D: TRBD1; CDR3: SADRTGVNEQF
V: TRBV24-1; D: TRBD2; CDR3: ATSGFSGRGSYNEQF
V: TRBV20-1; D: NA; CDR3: SARDPSGAGPYNEQF
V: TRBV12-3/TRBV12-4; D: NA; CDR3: ASSSPRAVQETQY
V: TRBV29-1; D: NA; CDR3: SVDIAEETQY
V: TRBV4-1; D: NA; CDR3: ASSHGLTRQGRREDTQY
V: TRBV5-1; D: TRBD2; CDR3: ASSLRGTSGSHNEQF
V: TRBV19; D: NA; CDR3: ASSSGLRDTQY
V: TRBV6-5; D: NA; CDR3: ASSYSRSTANTGELF
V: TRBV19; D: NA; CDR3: ASRFPRGGAYGEAF
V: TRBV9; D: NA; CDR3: ASSGTSQAYGYT
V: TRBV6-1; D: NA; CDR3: ASKSSGNTIY
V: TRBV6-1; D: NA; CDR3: ASSEWRGRDTQY